This TCR beta chain was recorded in a study of early T cells in non-severe SARS-CoV-2 infection. Individually, cDNA molecules had unique molecular identifiers attached to them. MiXCR, applied by TCRdb to the 5' RACE reads, yields one record per CDR3 protein. The table has 80,000 or so distinct CDR3 sequences, 11% to 15% seen once; the top ten hold 3%. In its sample, this clonotype was seen a few times. Its matching antigen is unknown. General study findings and limits: Clonotype matching in VDJdb favored anti-spike CD8 responses and did not capture private and CD4 specificities.

The CDR3 has 14 residues. Germline V gene lookup returns CDR1 SQVTM and CDR2 ANQGSEA. V was cut by 6 bases and J by 7 bases, with 21 bases left in between. Sequencing was done on a sample of whole blood. The chain is built from TRBV29-1 and TRBJ1-2; a weak D match, TRBD1 (6 bases). The origin of this receptor is an adult who was a healthcare worker with PCR-confirmed SARS-CoV-2 infection or an uninfected control (not recorded which). CDR3 sequence reads: CSVPLNRGARGYTF. The CDR3 DNA reads TGCAGCGTCCCGCTCAATCGGGGGGCTCGTGGCTACACCTTC.